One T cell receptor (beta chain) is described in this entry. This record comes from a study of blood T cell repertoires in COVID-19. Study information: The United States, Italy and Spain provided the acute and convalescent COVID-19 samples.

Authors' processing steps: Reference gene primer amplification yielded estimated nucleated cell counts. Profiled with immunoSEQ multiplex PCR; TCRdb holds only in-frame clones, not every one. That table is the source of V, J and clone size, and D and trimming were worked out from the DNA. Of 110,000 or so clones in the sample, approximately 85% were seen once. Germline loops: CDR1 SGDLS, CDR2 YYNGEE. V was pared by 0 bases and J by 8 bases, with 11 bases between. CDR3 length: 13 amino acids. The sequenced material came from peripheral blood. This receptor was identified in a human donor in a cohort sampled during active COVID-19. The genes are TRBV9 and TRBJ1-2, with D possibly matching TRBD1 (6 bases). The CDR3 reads CASSVDGQGGYTF. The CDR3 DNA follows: TGTGCCAGCAGCGTAGATGGGCAGGGGGGCTACACCTTC.